Reported below is one T cell receptor beta chain. The CDR3 has 14 amino acids. The germline gives CDR1 LNHDA, CDR2 SQIVND (reference sequence). V dropped 4 bases and J dropped 2 bases, with 11 bases sitting between them. The sample is drawn from a study of blood T cell repertoires in COVID-19. Study background: PBMCs, B-cell-depleted T cells, or T cells provided the cDNA or gDNA that made up the material.

Original analysis: The authors estimated nucleated cell counts from reference gene primer amplification. Clones were sequenced by immunoSEQ multiplex PCR, and TCRdb holds only the in-frame ones, with some missing. V, J and clone size reflect that table, while D and trimming were determined from the DNA. The sample shows roughly 90,000 clones, more than 75% of them seen only once. Source material: peripheral blood. The chain joins TRBV19 to TRBJ2-5; D is uncertain. This sequence was found in a human donor in a cohort sampled during active COVID-19. The CDR3 here is CASSTIAAQETQYF. For the CDR3, the DNA is TGTGCCAGTAGTACGATTGCTGCGCAAGAGACCCAGTACTTC.